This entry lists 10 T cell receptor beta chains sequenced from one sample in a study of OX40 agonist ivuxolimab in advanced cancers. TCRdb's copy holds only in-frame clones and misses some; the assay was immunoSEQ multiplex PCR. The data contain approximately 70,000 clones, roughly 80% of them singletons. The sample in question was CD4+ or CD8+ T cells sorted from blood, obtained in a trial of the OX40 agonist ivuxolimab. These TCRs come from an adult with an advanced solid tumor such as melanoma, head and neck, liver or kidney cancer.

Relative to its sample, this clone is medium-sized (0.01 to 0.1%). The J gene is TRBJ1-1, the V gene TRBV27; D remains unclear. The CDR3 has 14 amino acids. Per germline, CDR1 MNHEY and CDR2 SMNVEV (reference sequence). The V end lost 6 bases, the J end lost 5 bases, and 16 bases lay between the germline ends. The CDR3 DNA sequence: TGTGCCAGCAGGCAGGCGGGCTTAAGGACTGAAGCTTTCTTT. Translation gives CASRQAGLRTEAFF.

The CDR3 DNA follows: TGTGCCAGCAGTTCCGTCAATCAGCCCCAGCATTTT. It encodes CASSSVNQPQHF. The V gene is TRBV28, the J gene TRBJ1-5; the D is unclear. CDR1 is MDHEN, CDR2 SYDVKM, per germline. V was shortened by 4 bases and J by 3 bases, with 4 bases between the two germline ends. The CDR3 runs to 12 residues.

CDR3: CASSVGGSGYEQYF. Written as DNA, the CDR3 is TGTGCCAGCAGTGTCGGGGGGTCGGGTTACGAGCAGTACTTC. V and J are TRBV6-1 and TRBJ2-7, with 7 bases fitting TRBD2. J was trimmed by 4 bases and V by 4 bases; bases with no gene match: 7. The CDR3 runs to 14 residues. Germline loops: CDR1 MNHNS, CDR2 SASEGT.

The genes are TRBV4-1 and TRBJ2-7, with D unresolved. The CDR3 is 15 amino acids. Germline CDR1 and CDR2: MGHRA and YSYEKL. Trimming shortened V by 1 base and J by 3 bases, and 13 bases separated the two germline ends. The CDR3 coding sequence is TGCGCCAGCAGCCAAGCGGACGGATCTCTCTACGAGCAGTACTTC. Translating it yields CASSQADGSLYEQYF.

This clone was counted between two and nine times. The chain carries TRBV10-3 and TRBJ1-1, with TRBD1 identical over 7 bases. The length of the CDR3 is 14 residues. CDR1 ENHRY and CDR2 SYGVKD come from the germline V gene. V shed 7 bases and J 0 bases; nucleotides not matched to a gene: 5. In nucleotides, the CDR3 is TGTGCCATCAATAGACAGGGTATGAACACTGAAGCTTTCTTT. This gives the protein CAINRQGMNTEAFF.

This CDR3 is CASSAFVSHRGNEQFF. The CDR3 DNA reads as TGTGCCAGCAGCGCCTTCGTGTCCCACCGTGGCAATGAGCAGTTCTTC. V usage is TRBV7-8 and J usage is TRBJ2-1; D remains ambiguous. This CDR3 comprises 16 residues. Germline CDR1 SGHVS, CDR2 FQNEAQ. V dropped 5 bases and J dropped 6 bases, with 20 bases sitting between them.

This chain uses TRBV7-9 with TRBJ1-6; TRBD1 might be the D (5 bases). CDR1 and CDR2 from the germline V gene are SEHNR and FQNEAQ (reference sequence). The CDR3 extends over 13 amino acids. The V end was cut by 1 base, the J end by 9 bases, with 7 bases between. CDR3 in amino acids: CASSLEGTSPLHF. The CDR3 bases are TGTGCCAGCAGCTTAGAAGGGACTTCACCCCTCCACTTT.

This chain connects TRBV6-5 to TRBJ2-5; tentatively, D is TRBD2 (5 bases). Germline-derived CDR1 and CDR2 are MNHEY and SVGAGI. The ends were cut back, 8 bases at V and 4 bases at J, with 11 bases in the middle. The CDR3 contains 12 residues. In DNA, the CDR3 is TGTGCCAGCGGAGGTTTAGTAGAGACCCAGTACTTC. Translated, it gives CASGGLVETQYF.

The DNA for the CDR3 is TGTGCCAGCACCGACCGAGGACAGGGCCAGTTAGCCCAGCATTTT. It specifies CASTDRGQGQLAQHF. V and J are TRBV28 and TRBJ1-5, with 8 bases lining up with TRBD1. Per the germline V gene, CDR1 is MDHEN and CDR2 is SYDVKM. This CDR3 comprises 15 residues. J was trimmed by 11 bases and V by 7 bases; bases with no gene match: 16.

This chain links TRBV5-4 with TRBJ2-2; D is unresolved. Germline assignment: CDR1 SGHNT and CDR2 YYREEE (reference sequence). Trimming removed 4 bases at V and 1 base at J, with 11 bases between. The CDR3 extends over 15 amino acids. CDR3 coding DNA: TGTGCCAGCAGCCCCGGAATGCGGAACACCGGGGAGCTGTTTTTT. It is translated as CASSPGMRNTGELFF.